Included here is one T cell receptor beta chain sequence, with context. It lacks a known antigen. Per-nucleotide qualities are absent, and no much larger clonotype sits a single base away. The data stem from a study of CD8+ T cells in alopecia areata (dated by TCRdb to 2017 to 2018). In terms of the full investigation: Treated patients were enrolled in an open-label pilot trial of oral tofacitinib, 5 to 10 mg twice daily, for moderate-to-severe alopecia areata. Amplification of TCRbeta CDR3 regions was done by immunoSEQ multiplex PCR using 35 Vbeta forward primers and 13 Jbeta reverse primers. Scalp clonality was compared among normal scalp (n=4), patchy alopecia areata scalp (n=8), and alopecia totalis/universalis scalp (n=8). Tofacitinib was administered for 6 to 18 months, and 6 months of follow-up off drug were then conducted to assess delayed response and recurrence. Scalp tissue and sorted CD4+ and CD8+ peripheral blood T cells from patchy and totalis/universalis alopecia areata patients and from healthy controls were covered by human TCRbeta sequencing. Disease severity in treated patients was measured with the SALT score, which quantifies the percentage of affected scalp surface area. The RNA source kit depended on sample type: the PAXgene miRNA kit for fixed scalp, the miRNeasy kit for PBMCs, and the RNeasy kit for mouse skin. Tofacitinib-treated patients had biopsies at baseline and at 4 and 24 weeks of treatment, with a later scalp biopsy in several patients. The study used high-throughput TCRbeta sequencing to examine T cell clonal expansion in alopecia areata, in both the C3H/HeJ mouse model and human patients.

In the paper's terms, the time point label means: around 29 days on oral tofacitinib. The sample's treatment or condition label, decoded: oral pan-JAK inhibitor, 5-10 mg twice daily. Lesional scalp punch biopsies and peripheral blood were obtained from alopecia areata patients. After PBMCs were isolated by density centrifugation and stained for CD3, CD4 and CD8, a FACSAria was used to sort CD4+ and CD8+ T cells. V is clipped by 5 bases and J by 5 bases, and the sequence between their germline boundaries is 12 bases long. In the germline V gene (reference sequence), CDR1 corresponds to WNHNN and CDR2 to SYGVQD. From the cysteine up to the phenylalanine, the CDR3 has a length of 13 residues. The DNA shown is the 39-base CDR3, in frame from base 1. Paper-wide results and their limitations: Scalp clonality and the number of expanded CD8+ clones among the top 100 scalp clones were significantly decreased by tofacitinib. TCR sequences shared between patients were less clear than in mice, possibly partly because of HLA diversity in the patient population. Resident alphabeta T cells in normal human skin are also sequenced, complicating scalp TCR repertoire analysis, unlike mouse skin dominated by gammadelta T cells. During tofacitinib treatment, many expanded lesional clones remained in scalp and blood, and this persistence may partly explain relapse after treatment is stopped. Higher clonality and more expanded CD8+ clones were observed in lesional scalp than in normal scalp, particularly in alopecia totalis/universalis, a finding suggestive of antigenic drive. Because the treated cohort was small and included a single nonresponder, larger studies are needed to assess links between baseline CD8+ expansion and response.

Libraries were made using the immunoSEQ multiplex PCR assay. To provide template for TCR sequencing, every sample had RNA extracted and reverse transcribed into cDNA. SuperScript III was used for first-strand cDNA synthesis, primed with a 2:1 mix of oligo-dT and random hexamers. Amplification bias was assessed with a synthetic immune receptor repertoire, and residual bias was removed computationally. Under the source paper's analysis protocol: After raw reads were preprocessed to remove errors, the CDR3 was defined following IMGT conventions as running from the conserved cysteine to phenylalanine. Clonality was computed as 1 minus the Shannon entropy, with the entropy normalized by log2 of the number of productive unique TCRs. Whether scalp clones were CD4 or CD8 was inferred by matching scalp TCRbeta sequences against CD4 and CD8 repertoires sorted from blood. The source is immuneACCESS, and TCRdb retained only in-frame sequences with V and J called. Part of the clones is not carried over; for the studies checked, unresolved V genes explain less than half of this, and the remainder is unexplained. That table gives V, J and clone size, and the DNA gave D and trimming. Recorded for this sample are 200,000 to 250,000 clones; more than 45% of them occurred a single time. In total, the top ten clones hold around 1.6% of the sample.

The sample here was CD4+ T cells sorted from blood, taken at week 4, from a patient treated with tofacitinib. The clonotype originates from a human donor with alopecia areata. The chain was built from TRBV10-1 and TRBJ1-2; a weak D assignment points to TRBD1 (6 bases agree). The CDR3 region reads CASSPQGSYGYTF. The sequenced DNA is TGCGCCAGCAGTCCCCAGGGGAGTTATGGCTACACCTTC.